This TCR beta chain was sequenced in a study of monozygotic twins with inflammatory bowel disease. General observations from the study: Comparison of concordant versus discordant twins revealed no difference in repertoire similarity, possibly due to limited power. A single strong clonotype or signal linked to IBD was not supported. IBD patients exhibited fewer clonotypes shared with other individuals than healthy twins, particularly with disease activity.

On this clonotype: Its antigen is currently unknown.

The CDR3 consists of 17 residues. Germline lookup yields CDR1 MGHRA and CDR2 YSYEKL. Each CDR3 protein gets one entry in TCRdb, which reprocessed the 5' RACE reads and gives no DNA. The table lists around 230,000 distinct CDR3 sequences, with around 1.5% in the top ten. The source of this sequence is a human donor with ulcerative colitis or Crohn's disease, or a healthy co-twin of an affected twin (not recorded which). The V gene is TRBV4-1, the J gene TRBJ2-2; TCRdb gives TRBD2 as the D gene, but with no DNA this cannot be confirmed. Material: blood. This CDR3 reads CASSPFSARGYTGELFF.